The next 9 T cell receptor beta chains were all read from a single sample in a study of T cell changes during pregnancy in multiple sclerosis. The assay was immunoSEQ multiplex PCR, and TCRdb's table has in-frame clones only and misses some. The table has about 38,000 clones, roughly 91% seen once. This sample comprised CD8+ T cells from peripheral blood mononuclear cells, obtained in the second trimester of pregnancy. The source of these receptors is a female donor with multiple sclerosis, enrolled in a pregnancy study.

The CDR3 bases are TGTGCCTGGTGGACAGGGCACTTGCAAGCTTTCTTT. This sequence encodes CAWWTGHLQAFF. The chain recombines TRBV30 with TRBJ1-1; 8 positions match TRBD1. Germline trimming cut 5 bases from V and 9 bases from J; bases unmatched to any gene: 8. This CDR3 comprises 12 residues. Germline V gene lookup returns CDR1 GTSNPN and CDR2 SVGIG (reference sequence).

In this sample, this clone turned up a few times. This chain links TRBV27 with TRBJ1-3; D gene uncertain. The CDR3 loop spans 12 amino acids. Trimming stripped 5 bases from V and 3 bases from J, with 5 bases between. Germline CDR1 reads MNHEY; CDR2 reads SMNVEV (reference sequence). The CDR3 protein is CASSPGGNTIYF. Written as DNA, the CDR3 is TGTGCCAGCAGTCCCGGTGGAAACACCATATATTTT.

The chain links TRBV28 to TRBJ2-6, with a possible D match to TRBD2 (6 bases). Trimming removed 2 bases at V and 2 bases at J, with 22 bases between. CDR3 size: 20 residues. Germline values: CDR1 MDHEN, CDR2 SYDVKM. The CDR3 sequence is CASSLLVGSGGGTGANVLTF. CDR3 DNA sequence: TGTGCCAGCAGTTTACTGGTAGGGTCCGGGGGAGGTACTGGGGCCAACGTCCTGACTTTC.

The chain joins TRBV5-1 to TRBJ2-1; the match to TRBD1 covers 7 bases. J lost 10 bases, V lost 0 bases, and 4 bases had no gene match. CDR3 length: 13 residues. Germline V gives CDR1 SGHRS, CDR2 YFSETQ. The CDR3 here is CASSLDRGYEQFF. Here the CDR3 DNA reads TGCGCCAGCAGCTTGGACAGGGGTTACGAGCAGTTCTTC.

The chain joins TRBV4-3 to TRBJ1-1; 7 bases are shared with TRBD1. The CDR3 totals 18 residues. Germline assignment: CDR1 LGHNA and CDR2 YSLEER. The J segment lost 0 bases and the V segment lost 5 bases, leaving 15 bases of the junction unmatched. Here the CDR3 reads CASSTRQGPIFMNTEAFF. The CDR3 nucleotides read TGCGCCAGCAGCACACGACAGGGCCCCATATTCATGAACACTGAAGCTTTCTTT.

This clone showed up just once. The chain recombines TRBV5-5 with TRBJ2-7; 9 nucleotides align to TRBD1. The CDR3 runs 13 residues. J was trimmed by 4 bases and V by 5 bases; bases with no gene match: 4. Germline assignment: CDR1 SGHKS and CDR2 YYEKEE (reference sequence). CDR3 protein: CASRQDRGYEQYF. The CDR3 DNA follows: TGTGCCAGCAGACAGGACAGGGGTTACGAGCAGTACTTC.

This clone came up once. The chain couples TRBV27 to TRBJ1-1, with 7 bases that match TRBD1. The CDR3 extends over 13 amino acids. Trimming took 5 bases from V and 5 from J; bases not matched to a gene: 5. The germline CDR1 and CDR2 sequences are MNHEY and SMNVEV (reference sequence). CDR3 sequence reads: CASSLTGETEAFF. CDR3 DNA sequence: TGTGCCAGCAGTCTCACAGGGGAGACTGAAGCTTTCTTT.

V and J are TRBV2 and TRBJ2-7, with 7 bases lining up with TRBD1. The V gene end was trimmed by 9 bases and the J gene end by 0 bases; junction bases not matched to a gene: 2. CDR1 and CDR2 from the germline V gene are SNHLY and FYNNEI. The CDR3 is 12 residues long. The DNA of the CDR3 is TGTGCCAGTGGGGACAGCTCCTACGAGCAGTACTTC. Amino acids: CASGDSSYEQYF.

The rearrangement joins TRBV25-1 to TRBJ2-1; maybe TRBD2 (5 bases). The CDR3 is 15 residues long. Trimming stripped 1 base from V and 4 bases from J, with 11 bases between. In germline, CDR1 is MGHDK, CDR2 SYGVNS. This CDR3 is CASSELRERYNEQFF. CDR3 sequence (DNA): TGTGCCAGCAGTGAATTGAGGGAGAGGTACAATGAGCAGTTCTTC.